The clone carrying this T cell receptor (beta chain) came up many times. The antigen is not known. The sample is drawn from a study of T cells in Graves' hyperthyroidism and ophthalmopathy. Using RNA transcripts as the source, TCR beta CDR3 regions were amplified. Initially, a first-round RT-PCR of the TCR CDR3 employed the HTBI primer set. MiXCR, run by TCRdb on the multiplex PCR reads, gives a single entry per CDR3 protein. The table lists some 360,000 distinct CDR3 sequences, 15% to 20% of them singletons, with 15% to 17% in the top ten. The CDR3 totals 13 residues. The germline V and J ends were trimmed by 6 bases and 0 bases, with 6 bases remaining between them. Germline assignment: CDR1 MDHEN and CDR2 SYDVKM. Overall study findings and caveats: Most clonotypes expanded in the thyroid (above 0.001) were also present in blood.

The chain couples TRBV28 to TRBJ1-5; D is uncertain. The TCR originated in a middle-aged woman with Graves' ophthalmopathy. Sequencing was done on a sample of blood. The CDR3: CASSVTSNQPQHF. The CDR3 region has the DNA TGTGCCAGCAGCGTTACTAGCAATCAGCCCCAGCATTTT. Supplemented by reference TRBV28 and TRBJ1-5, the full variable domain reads DVKVTQSSRYLVKRTGEKVFLECVQDMDHENMFWYRQDPGLGLRLIYFSYDVKMKEKGDIPEGYSVSREKKERFSLILESASTNQTSMYLCASSVTSNQPQHFGDGTRLSIL.